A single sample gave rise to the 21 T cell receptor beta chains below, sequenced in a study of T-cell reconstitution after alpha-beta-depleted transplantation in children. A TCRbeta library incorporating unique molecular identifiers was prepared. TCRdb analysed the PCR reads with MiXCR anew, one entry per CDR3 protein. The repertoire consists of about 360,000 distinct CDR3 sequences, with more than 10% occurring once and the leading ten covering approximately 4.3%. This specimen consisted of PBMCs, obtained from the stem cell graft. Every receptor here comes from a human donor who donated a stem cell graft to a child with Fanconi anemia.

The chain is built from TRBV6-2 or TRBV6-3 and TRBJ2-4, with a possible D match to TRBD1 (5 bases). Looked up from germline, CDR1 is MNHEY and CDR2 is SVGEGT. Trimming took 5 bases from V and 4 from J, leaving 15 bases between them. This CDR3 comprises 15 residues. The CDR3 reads CASSPVDSAKNIQYF. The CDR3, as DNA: TGTGCCAGCAGTCCCGTTGACAGCGCTAAAAACATTCAGTACTTC.

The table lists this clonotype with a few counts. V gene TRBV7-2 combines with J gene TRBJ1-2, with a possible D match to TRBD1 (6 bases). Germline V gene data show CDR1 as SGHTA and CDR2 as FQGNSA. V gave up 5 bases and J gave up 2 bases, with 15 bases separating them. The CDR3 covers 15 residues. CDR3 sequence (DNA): TGTGCCAGCAGCAAACTAGGGACACAGAACTATGGCTACACCTTC. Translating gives CASSKLGTQNYGYTF.

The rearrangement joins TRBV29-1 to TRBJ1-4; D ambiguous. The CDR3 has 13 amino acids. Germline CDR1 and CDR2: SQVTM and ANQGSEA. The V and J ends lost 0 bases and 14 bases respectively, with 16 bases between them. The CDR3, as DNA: TGCAGCGTTGAAGATCAATGGGGAGGTGGGCTGTTTTTT. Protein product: CSVEDQWGGGLFF.

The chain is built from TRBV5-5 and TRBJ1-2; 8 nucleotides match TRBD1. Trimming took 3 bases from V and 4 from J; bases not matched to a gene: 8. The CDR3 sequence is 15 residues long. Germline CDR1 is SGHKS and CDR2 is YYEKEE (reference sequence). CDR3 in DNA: TGTGCCAGCAGCTCGGAGGGACAGGCCACCTATGGCTACACCTTC. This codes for CASSSEGQATYGYTF.

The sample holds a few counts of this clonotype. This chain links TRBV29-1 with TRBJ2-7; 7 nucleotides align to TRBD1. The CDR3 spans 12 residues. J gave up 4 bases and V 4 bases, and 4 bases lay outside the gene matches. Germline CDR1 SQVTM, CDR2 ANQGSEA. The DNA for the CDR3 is TGCAGCGTTGGTGACAGGGCATACGAGCAGTACTTC. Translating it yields CSVGDRAYEQYF.

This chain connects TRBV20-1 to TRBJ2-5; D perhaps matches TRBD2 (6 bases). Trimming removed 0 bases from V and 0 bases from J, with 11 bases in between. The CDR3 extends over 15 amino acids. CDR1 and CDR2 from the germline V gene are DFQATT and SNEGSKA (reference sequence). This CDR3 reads CSARDSGKYQETQYF. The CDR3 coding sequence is TGCAGTGCTAGAGATAGCGGCAAGTACCAAGAGACCCAGTACTTC.

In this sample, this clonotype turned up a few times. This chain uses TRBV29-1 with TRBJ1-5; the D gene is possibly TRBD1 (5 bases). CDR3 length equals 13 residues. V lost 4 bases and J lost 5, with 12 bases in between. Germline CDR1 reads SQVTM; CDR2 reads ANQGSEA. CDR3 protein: CSVAHRNDQPQHF. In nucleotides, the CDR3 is TGCAGCGTTGCCCACAGGAACGATCAGCCCCAGCATTTT.

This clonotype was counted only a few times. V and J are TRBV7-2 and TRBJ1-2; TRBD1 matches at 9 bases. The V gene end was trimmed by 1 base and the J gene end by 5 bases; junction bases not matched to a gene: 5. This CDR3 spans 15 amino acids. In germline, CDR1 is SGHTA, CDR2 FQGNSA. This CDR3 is CASSLGGTGFYGYTF. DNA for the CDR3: TGTGCCAGCAGCTTAGGCGGGACAGGGTTTTATGGCTACACCTTC.

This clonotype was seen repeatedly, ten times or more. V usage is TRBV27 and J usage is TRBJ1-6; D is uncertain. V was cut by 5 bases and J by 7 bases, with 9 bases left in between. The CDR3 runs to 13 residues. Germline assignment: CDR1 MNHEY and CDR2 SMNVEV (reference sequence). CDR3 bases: TGTGCCAGCAGTCTAAGTTACAATTCACCCCTCCACTTT. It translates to CASSLSYNSPLHF.

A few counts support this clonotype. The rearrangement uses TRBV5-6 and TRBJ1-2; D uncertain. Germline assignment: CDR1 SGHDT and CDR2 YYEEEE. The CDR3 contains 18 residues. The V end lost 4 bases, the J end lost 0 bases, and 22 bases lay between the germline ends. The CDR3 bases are TGTGCCAGCAGCGATACTTCAGGTTATTCGGGCCCTAACTATGGCTACACCTTC. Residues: CASSDTSGYSGPNYGYTF. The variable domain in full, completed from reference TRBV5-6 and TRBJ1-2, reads DAGVTQSPTHLIKTRGQQVTLRCSPKSGHDTVSWYQQALGQGPQFIFQYYEEEERQRGNFPDRFSGHQFPNYSSELNVNALLLGDSALYLCASSDTSGYSGPNYGYTFGSGTRLTVV.

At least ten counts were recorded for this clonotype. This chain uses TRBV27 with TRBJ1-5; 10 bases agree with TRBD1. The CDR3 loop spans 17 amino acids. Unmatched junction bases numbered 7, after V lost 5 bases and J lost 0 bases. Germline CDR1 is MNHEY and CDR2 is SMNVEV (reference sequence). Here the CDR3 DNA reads TGTGCCAGCAGTCCCCTGACAGGGGGCCTTAGCAATCAGCCCCAGCATTTT. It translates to CASSPLTGGLSNQPQHF.

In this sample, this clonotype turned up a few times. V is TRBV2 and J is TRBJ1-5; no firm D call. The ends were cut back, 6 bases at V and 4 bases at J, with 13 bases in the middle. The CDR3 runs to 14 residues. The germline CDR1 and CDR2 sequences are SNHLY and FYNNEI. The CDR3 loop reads CASSSVSGNQPQHF. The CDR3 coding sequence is TGTGCCAGCAGCTCAGTAAGTGGTAATCAGCCCCAGCATTTT.

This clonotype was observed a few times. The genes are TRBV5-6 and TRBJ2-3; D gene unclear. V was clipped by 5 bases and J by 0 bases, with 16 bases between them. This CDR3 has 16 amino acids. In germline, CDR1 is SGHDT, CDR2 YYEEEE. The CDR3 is CASSSAGVTSTDTQYF. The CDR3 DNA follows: TGTGCCAGCAGTTCGGCAGGAGTTACTAGCACAGATACGCAGTATTTT.

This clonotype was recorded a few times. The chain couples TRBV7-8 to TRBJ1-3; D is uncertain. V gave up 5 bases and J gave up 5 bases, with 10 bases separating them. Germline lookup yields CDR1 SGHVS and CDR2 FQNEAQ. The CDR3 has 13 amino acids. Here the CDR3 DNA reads TGTGCCAGCAGCCCCCGGACTAGAAACACCATATATTTT. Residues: CASSPRTRNTIYF. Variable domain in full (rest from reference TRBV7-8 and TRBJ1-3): GAGVSQSPRYKVAKRGQDVALRCDPISGHVSLFWYQQALGQGPEFLTYFQNEAQLDKSGLPSDRFFAERPEGSVSTLKIQRTQQEDSAVYLCASSPRTRNTIYFGEGSWLTVV.

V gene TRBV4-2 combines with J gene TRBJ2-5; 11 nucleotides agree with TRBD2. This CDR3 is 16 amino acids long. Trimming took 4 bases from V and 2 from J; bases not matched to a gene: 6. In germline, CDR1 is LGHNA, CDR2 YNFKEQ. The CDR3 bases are TGTGCCAGCAGCCCGAGGACTAGCGGGTCGCAAGAGACCCAGTACTTC. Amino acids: CASSPRTSGSQETQYF.

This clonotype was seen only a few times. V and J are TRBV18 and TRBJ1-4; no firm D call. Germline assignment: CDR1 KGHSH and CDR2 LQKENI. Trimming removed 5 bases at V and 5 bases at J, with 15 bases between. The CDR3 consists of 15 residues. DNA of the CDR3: TGTGCCAGCTCAGGACTGACGGTGGCGAATGAAAAACTGTTTTTT. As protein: CASSGLTVANEKLFF. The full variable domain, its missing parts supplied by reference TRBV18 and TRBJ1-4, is NAGVMQNPRHLVRRRGQEARLRCSPMKGHSHVYWYRQLPEEGLKFMVYLQKENIIDESGMPKERFSAEFPKEGPSILRIQQVVRGDSAAYFCASSGLTVANEKLFFGSGTQLSVL.

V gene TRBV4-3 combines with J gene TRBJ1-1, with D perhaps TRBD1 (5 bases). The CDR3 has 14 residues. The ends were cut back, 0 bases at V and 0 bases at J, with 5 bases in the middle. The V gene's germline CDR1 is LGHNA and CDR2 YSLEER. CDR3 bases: TGCGCCAGCAGCCAAGACAGGGTGAACACTGAAGCTTTCTTT. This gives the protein CASSQDRVNTEAFF.

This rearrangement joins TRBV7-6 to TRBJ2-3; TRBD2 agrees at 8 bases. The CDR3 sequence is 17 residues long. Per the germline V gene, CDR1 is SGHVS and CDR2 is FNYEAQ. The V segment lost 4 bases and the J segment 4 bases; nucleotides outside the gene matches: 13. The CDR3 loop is CASSSYNSGTRADTQYF. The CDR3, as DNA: TGTGCCAGCAGCTCCTATAATTCCGGGACTAGAGCAGATACGCAGTATTTT.

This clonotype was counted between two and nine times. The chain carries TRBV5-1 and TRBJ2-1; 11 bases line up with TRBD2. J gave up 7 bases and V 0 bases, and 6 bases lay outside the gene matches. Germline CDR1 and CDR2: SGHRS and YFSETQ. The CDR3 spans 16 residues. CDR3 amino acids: CASSLEVSGGANEQFF. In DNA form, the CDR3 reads TGCGCCAGCAGCTTGGAGGTTAGCGGGGGGGCGAATGAGCAGTTCTTC.

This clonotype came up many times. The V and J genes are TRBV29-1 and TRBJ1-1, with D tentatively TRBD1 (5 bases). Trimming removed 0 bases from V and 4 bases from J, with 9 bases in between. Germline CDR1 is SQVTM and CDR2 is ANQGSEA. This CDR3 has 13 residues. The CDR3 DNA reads TGCAGCGTTGAAGATTGGAGGGGCACTGAAGCTTTCTTT. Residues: CSVEDWRGTEAFF.

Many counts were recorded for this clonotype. The CDR3: CASRPLATDTDNEQFF. In nucleotides, the CDR3 is TGTGCCAGCAGGCCACTAGCGACGGATACCGACAATGAGCAGTTCTTC. The rearrangement joins TRBV7-9 to TRBJ2-1; 7 nucleotides match TRBD2. Germline CDR1 SEHNR, CDR2 FQNEAQ (reference sequence). This CDR3 comprises 16 residues. Germline trimming cut 6 bases from V and 5 bases from J; bases unmatched to any gene: 13.